The 20 T cell receptor beta chains below all came from one sample that was sequenced in a study of tumor-infiltrating lymphocytes in primary liver carcinoma. From about 530 ng total RNA, TCR beta cDNA was generated with a primer in the constant region. Slightly modified ARM-PCR, run as three nested multiplex PCR rounds, produced the TCR beta libraries. A C-beta reverse primer and TRBV1-TRBV30 forward primers served in each of the first two PCR rounds, at about 10 cycles apiece. TCRdb called the multiplex PCR reads again in MiXCR, with one record for every CDR3 protein. Of 150,000 to 200,000 distinct CDR3 sequences in the sample, about 60% are singletons; the top ten hold approximately 65%. Blood RNA was derived from unsorted whole blood, and germline DNA was extracted too. The sequenced sample was peripheral blood. The receptors shown here come from a man in his forties or fifties with primary liver carcinoma and hepatitis B virus infection.

V gene TRBV4-1 combines with J gene TRBJ2-4; 7 positions match TRBD2. CDR1 and CDR2 (germline): MGHRA, YSYEKL. The CDR3 contains 17 residues. J lost 2 bases, V lost 1 base, and 8 bases had no gene match. CDR3 nucleotide sequence: TGCGCCAGCAGCCAAGGTTGGAGGGAGGGAACCAAAAACATTCAGTACTTC. Translation: CASSQGWREGTKNIQYF.

The J gene is TRBJ2-7, the V gene TRBV5-6; 10 nucleotides align to TRBD2. Losses at the gene ends were 1 base for V and 4 bases for J; bases not matched to a gene: 5. CDR1 is SGHDT, CDR2 YYEEEE, per germline. This CDR3 is 15 amino acids long. Here the CDR3 DNA reads TGTGCCAGCAGCTTGTTTAGCGGGAGGAATTACGAGCAGTACTTC. This translates into CASSLFSGRNYEQYF.

This clonotype came up a few times. The J gene is TRBJ2-1, the V gene TRBV6-1; the D gene is possibly TRBD1 (5 bases). Trimming stripped 2 bases from V and 5 bases from J, with 22 bases between. Looked up from germline, CDR1 is MNHNS and CDR2 is SASEGT. The CDR3 runs to 18 residues. The chain's CDR3 is CASSESSPWGRENNEQFF. The CDR3, as DNA: TGTGCCAGCAGTGAAAGCTCTCCGTGGGGCCGCGAAAACAATGAGCAGTTCTTC.

As concerns this clonotype: This may be a read error: a much more frequent sequence differs by one nucleotide. Written as DNA, the CDR3 is TGCAGCGTTCGCGGCCCCGAGTCCACCGGGGAGCTGTTTTTT. Its translation: CSVRGPESTGELFF. J is TRBJ2-2 and V is TRBV29-1; D gene unclear. V was clipped by 5 bases and J by 4 bases, with 14 bases between them. Looked up from germline, CDR1 is SQVTM and CDR2 is ANQGSEA. This CDR3 has 14 residues.

This clonotype has a single count. This chain joins TRBV5-1 and TRBJ1-1; D is unclear. With 7 bases removed from V and 2 bases from J, the gap between germline ends came to 15 bases. CDR3 length: 14 amino acids. Looked up from germline, CDR1 is SGHRS and CDR2 is YFSETQ. CDR3 sequence reads: CASAGLSSNTEAFF. CDR3 DNA: TGCGCCAGCGCCGGCCTCTCCTCCAACACTGAAGCTTTCTTT.

With respect to this clonotype: Without the conserved terminal phenylalanine or tryptophan, this CDR3 likely stems from a read error. The chain uses TRBV11-3 and TRBJ2-2; the D call may be TRBD1 or TRBD2 (5 bases each). Per germline, CDR1 SGHNT and CDR2 YENEEA. This CDR3 comprises 15 residues. CDR3 region: CASSLVGPGTGKLFS. CDR3 bases: TGTGCCAGCAGCTTAGTGGGCCCTGGGACCGGGAAGCTGTTTTCT.

This clonotype was detected many times. This chain links TRBV10-1 with TRBJ1-1; 8 bases align to TRBD1. Germline CDR1 is WNHNN and CDR2 is SYGVQD (reference sequence). The CDR3 loop spans 12 amino acids. The trim removed 3 bases at V and 11 bases at J, leaving 5 bases unmatched. The DNA of the CDR3 is TGCGCCAGCAGTGATGGACAGGGAGATGCTTTCTTT. It specifies CASSDGQGDAFF.

This sequence joins TRBV6-6 and TRBJ2-3; 7 nucleotides match TRBD1. CDR1 is MNHNY, CDR2 SVGAGI, per germline (reference sequence). The CDR3 is 15 amino acids. After removal of 6 bases from V and 1 base from J, the junction contained 7 bases not matched to a gene. The CDR3 nucleotides are TGTGCCAGCAGCTTCATCGGACAGGGCACAGATACGCAGTATTTT. It translates to CASSFIGQGTDTQYF.

In DNA, the CDR3 is TGTGCCAGCAGCCCGAGTAGCGGGAGAAGCTCCGGGGAGCAGTACTTC. It translates to CASSPSSGRSSGEQYF. This sequence joins TRBV7-9 and TRBJ2-7; TRBD2 matches at 9 bases. From germline, CDR1 is SEHNR and CDR2 FQNEAQ (reference sequence). Losses at the gene ends were 5 bases for V and 7 bases for J; bases not matched to a gene: 15. The CDR3 length is 16 residues. Full variable domain (missing parts from reference TRBV7-9 and TRBJ2-7): DTGVSQNPRHKITKRGQNVTFRCDPISEHNRLYWYRQTLGQGPEFLTYFQNEAQLEKSRLLSDRFSAERPKGSFSTLEIQRTEQGDSAMYLCASSPSSGRSSGEQYFGPGTRLTVT.

About this clonotype: A much larger clonotype is one base distant, so this may be a read error. The rearrangement links TRBV11-3 to TRBJ2-2, with D uncertain. Trimming took off 5 bases at V and 7 bases at J, with 11 bases between the two ends. The CDR3 covers 13 residues. Germline assignment: CDR1 SGHNT and CDR2 YENEEA. The CDR3 DNA reads as TGTGCCAGCAGCGGCCAGGTAGGCGGGGAGCTGTTTTTT. The encoded protein is CASSGQVGGELFF.

V gene TRBV29-1 combines with J gene TRBJ2-7; 10 positions agree with TRBD2. The CDR3 loop spans 14 amino acids. The junction had 11 bases not matched to a gene; V was cut back by 0 bases and J by 12 bases. In germline, CDR1 is SQVTM, CDR2 ANQGSEA. In DNA, the CDR3 is TGCAGCGTTGAAGACCTAGCGGGAGTCTCCGAACGGTACTTC. It codes for CSVEDLAGVSERYF.

V usage is TRBV7-9 and J usage is TRBJ2-7; TRBD2 agrees at 11 bases. The CDR3 totals 18 residues. Looked up from germline, CDR1 is SEHNR and CDR2 is FQNEAQ (reference sequence). V gave up 2 bases and J gave up 1 base; unmatched junction bases: 10. CDR3 nucleotide sequence: TGTGCCAGCAGCTTAAGGGAAACTGGACTAGCGGGTTCCTACGAGCAGTACTTC. Protein sequence: CASSLRETGLAGSYEQYF.

This clonotype showed up many times. The chain recombines TRBV11-2 with TRBJ2-5, with TRBD1 matching 7 bases. J gave up 4 bases and V 6 bases, and 8 bases lay outside the gene matches. This CDR3 contains 14 residues. Germline values: CDR1 SGHAT, CDR2 FQNNGV. The CDR3: CASSTGQVRETQYF. Here the CDR3 DNA reads TGTGCCAGCAGTACCGGACAGGTTCGAGAGACCCAGTACTTC.

To note about this clonotype: At one end, the junction sequence differs from germline, possibly due to a read error. The V and J genes are TRBV11-2 and TRBJ2-7; the match to TRBD2 covers 14 bases. There are 19 residues in the CDR3. The germline CDR1 and CDR2 sequences are SGHAT and FQNNGV. DNA for the CDR3: TGTGCCAGCGCCTCGGACAGGGGGCGGACTAGCGGGAGGTTCTACGAACAGTACTTC. This gives the protein CASASDRGRTSGRFYEQYF.

This clonotype was observed a few times. V is TRBV6-5 and J is TRBJ1-2; unclear D gene. V was shortened by 4 bases and J by 2 bases, with 14 bases between the two germline ends. Germline CDR1 MNHEY, CDR2 SVGAGI. CDR3 length: 15 amino acids. The CDR3 region has the DNA TGTGCCAGCAGTTTCGACCCAATTGACAACTATGGCTACACCTTC. Translated, it gives CASSFDPIDNYGYTF.

The sample holds a few counts of this clonotype. As DNA, the CDR3 is TGTGCCATCAGTGCTAGCGGGAGCCCCGAGACCCAGTACTTC. Residues: CAISASGSPETQYF. The rearrangement uses TRBV10-3 and TRBJ2-5, with 10 bases fitting TRBD2. From germline, CDR1 is ENHRY and CDR2 SYGVKD. Trimming removed 4 bases from V and 5 bases from J; junction bases left unmatched: 4. The CDR3 consists of 14 residues.

This clonotype was detected ten times or more. The chain carries TRBV6-1 and TRBJ1-5; D not certain. This CDR3 region has 15 residues. The germline CDR1 and CDR2 sequences are MNHNS and SASEGT. Trimming cost V 5 bases and J 0 bases, with 11 bases left between them. The CDR3 loop reads CASSFVGDSNQPQHF. The DNA for the CDR3 is TGTGCCAGCAGTTTCGTGGGAGATAGCAATCAGCCCCAGCATTTT.

Concerning this clonotype itself: This could be a read error, since a much larger clone is one nucleotide away. The chain has TRBV11-1 and TRBJ2-7; no firm D call. The CDR3 is 14 residues long. CDR1 is SGHAT, CDR2 FQDESV, per germline (reference sequence). CDR3 sequence: CASSLAAVTYERYF. The DNA for the CDR3 is TGTGCCAGCAGCTTAGCTGCGGTGACCTACGAGCGGTACTTC.

This clonotype has just one count. The conserved closing phenylalanine or tryptophan is absent in this CDR3, likely reflecting a read error. The chain combines TRBV5-5 with TRBJ2-1, with D tentatively TRBD1 or TRBD2 (5 bases each). Germline CDR1 SGHKS, CDR2 YYEKEE (reference sequence). Between the trimmed V and J ends, which lost 2 bases and 3 bases, there was a span of 15 bases. There are 16 residues in the CDR3. This chain's CDR3 is CASSFEGTVIYNEQFS. The CDR3 DNA reads as TGTGCCAGCAGCTTCGAGGGGACCGTGATCTACAATGAGCAGTTCTCC.

The V call is TRBV11-2, the J call TRBJ2-7, with D possibly being TRBD2 (6 bases). The V gene's germline CDR1 is SGHAT and CDR2 FQNNGV. V lost 1 base to trimming and J lost 4 bases, with 14 bases between them. CDR3 size: 15 residues. Written as DNA, the CDR3 is TGTGCCAGCAGCTTAGTGGAGGGGCTCGAATACGAGCAGTACTTC. It translates to CASSLVEGLEYEQYF.